Only one count was recorded for the clone carrying this T cell receptor beta chain. Primers for the PCR totalled 60 Vbeta and 13 Jbeta. Some clones are missing from TCRdb's copy, which holds only in-frame ones; the method was immunoSEQ multiplex PCR. The table records more than 95,000 clones, 75% to 85% of them present only once. With 1 base clipped from V and 0 bases from J, the junction kept 6 bases outside the gene matches. This CDR3 has 18 residues. CDR1 and CDR2 (germline): LGHNT, FRNRAP. The sample belongs to a study of cytomegalovirus exposure and HLA in healthy donors. Specimen: PBMCs. The TCR originated in a woman between 50 and 59 years old in good health and CMV-seropositive. The rearrangement uses TRBV12-5 and TRBJ2-2; 9 bases align to TRBD2. In DNA, the CDR3 is TGTGCTAGTGGTTTGGAGGTAGGCGGGGGGGCGAACACCGGGGAGCTGTTTTTT. Encoded protein: CASGLEVGGGANTGELFF.